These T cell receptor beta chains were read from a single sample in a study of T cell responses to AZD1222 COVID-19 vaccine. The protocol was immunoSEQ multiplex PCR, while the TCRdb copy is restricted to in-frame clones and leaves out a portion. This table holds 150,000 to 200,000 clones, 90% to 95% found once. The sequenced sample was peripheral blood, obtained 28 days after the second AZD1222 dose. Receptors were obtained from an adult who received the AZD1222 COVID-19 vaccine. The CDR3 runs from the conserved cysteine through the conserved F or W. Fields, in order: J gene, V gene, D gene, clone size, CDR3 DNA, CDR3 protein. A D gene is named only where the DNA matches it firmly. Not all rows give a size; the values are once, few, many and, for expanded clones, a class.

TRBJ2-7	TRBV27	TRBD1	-	TGTGCCAGCAGTCGGGGGGACAGGGCCTACGAGCAGTACTTC	CASSRGDRAYEQYF
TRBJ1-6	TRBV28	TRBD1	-	TGTGCCAGCAGTCCGGGACAGGGGTATAATTCACCCCTCCACTTT	CASSPGQGYNSPLHF
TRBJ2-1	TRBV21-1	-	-	TGTGCCAGCAGCAAAGATTCGGGGGACCCCTCCTACAATGAGCAGTTCTTC	CASSKDSGDPSYNEQFF
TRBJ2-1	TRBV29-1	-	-	TGCAGCGTTGATCCAGGGATGAATGAGCAGTTCTTC	CSVDPGMNEQFF
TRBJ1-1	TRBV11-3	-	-	TGCGCCAGCAGCTTCGGGCAGTACACTGAAGCTTTCTTT	CASSFGQYTEAFF
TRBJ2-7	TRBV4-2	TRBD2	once	TGTGCCAGCAGCTCCCCTCAGCTAGCGGGAGCCGAGCAGTACTTC	CASSSPQLAGAEQYF
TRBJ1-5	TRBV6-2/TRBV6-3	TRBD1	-	TGTGCCAGCAGTTACACCCGGGACAGGGGTCAGCCCCAGCATTTT	CASSYTRDRGQPQHF
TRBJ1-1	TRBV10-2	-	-	TGCGCCAGCAGAATCCAGGGTGGGGGTTCTGAAGCTTTCTTT	CASRIQGGGSEAFF
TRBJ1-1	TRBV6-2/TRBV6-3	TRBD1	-	TGTGCCAGCAGTTTCAGACAGGGTCCCGCGCGGCACACTGAAGCTTTCTTT	CASSFRQGPARHTEAFF
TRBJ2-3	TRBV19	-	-	TGTGCCAGTAGTGTCACCCCGGGGGGCGGCTCAGATACGCAGTATTTT	CASSVTPGGGSDTQYF
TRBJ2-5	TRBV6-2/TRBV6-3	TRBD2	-	TGTGCCAGCAGCTTAGCGGGAGGGCACCAAGAGACCCAGTACTTC	CASSLAGGHQETQYF
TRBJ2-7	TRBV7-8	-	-	TGTGCCAGCAGCTTATCGGTAGGGCTGCCTCAAGAGCAGTACTTC	CASSLSVGLPQEQYF
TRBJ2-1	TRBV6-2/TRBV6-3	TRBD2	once	TGTGCCAGCAGTTACGGAGGGACTAGCGGGATATACAATGAGCAGTTCTTC	CASSYGGTSGIYNEQFF
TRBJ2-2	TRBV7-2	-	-	TGTGCCAGCAGCCCTCACACCGGGGAGCTGTTTTTT	CASSPHTGELFF
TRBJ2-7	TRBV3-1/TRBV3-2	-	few	TGTGCCAGCAGCCCCGCCTTATCCTCTACTAGGAAGCAGTACTTC	CASSPALSSTRKQYF
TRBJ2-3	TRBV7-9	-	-	TGTGCCCGATCCGCGGCAGATACGCAGTATTTT	CARSAADTQYF
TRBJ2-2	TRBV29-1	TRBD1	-	TGCAGCGCCAAGGCCGGGACAGGGTTAGCGGGGGAGCTGTTTTTT	CSAKAGTGLAGELFF
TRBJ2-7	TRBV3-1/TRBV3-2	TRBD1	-	TGTGCCAGCAGCCAAGGGGTCAGGACAGGGGACTACGAGCAGTACTTC	CASSQGVRTGDYEQYF
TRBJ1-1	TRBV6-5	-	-	TGTGCCAGCAGTTACACGGGACGGGGGAACACTGAAGCTTTCTTT	CASSYTGRGNTEAFF
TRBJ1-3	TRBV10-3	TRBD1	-	TGTGCCATCAGAGAGACAGGGCTCTCTGGAAACACCATATATTTT	CAIRETGLSGNTIYF
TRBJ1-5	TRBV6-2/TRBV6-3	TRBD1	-	TGTGCCAGCAGTTTGTTACCCGGGACAGCTCTCGGTAATCAGCCCCAGCATTTT	CASSLLPGTALGNQPQHF
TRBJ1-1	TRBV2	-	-	TGTGTCTCACTAGGGGAAAGGGGTAGCACTGAAGCTTTCTTT	CVSLGERGSTEAFF
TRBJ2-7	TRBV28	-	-	TGTGCCAGCAGCCCACCTGGGGCGGTAACCTACGAGCAGTACTTC	CASSPPGAVTYEQYF
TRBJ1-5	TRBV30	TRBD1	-	TGTGCCTGGAGCGCCCTCGACAGGGAGAATCAGCCCCAGCATTTT	CAWSALDRENQPQHF